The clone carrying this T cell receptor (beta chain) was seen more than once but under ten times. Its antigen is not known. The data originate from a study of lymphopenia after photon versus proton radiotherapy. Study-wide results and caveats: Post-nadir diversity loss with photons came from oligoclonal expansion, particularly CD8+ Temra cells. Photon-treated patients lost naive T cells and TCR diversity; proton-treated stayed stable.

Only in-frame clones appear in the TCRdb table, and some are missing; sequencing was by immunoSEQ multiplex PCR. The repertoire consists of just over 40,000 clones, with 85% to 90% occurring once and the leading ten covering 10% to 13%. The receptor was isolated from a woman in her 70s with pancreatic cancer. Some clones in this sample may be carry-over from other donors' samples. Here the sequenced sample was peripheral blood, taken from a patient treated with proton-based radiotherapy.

The CDR3 nucleotides are TGCGCCAGCAGCCAAGAAATAGCCGGTAGTGGGCGTATCGGGGAGCTGTTTTTT. Protein product: CASSQEIAGSGRIGELFF. The chain has TRBV4-3 and TRBJ2-2; D gene uncertain. In germline, CDR1 is LGHNA, CDR2 YSLEER. The CDR3 consists of 18 residues. The ends were cut back, 0 bases at V and 7 bases at J, with 21 bases in the middle.